One sample yielded the 3 T cell receptor beta chains listed below, sequenced in a study of lymphopenia after photon versus proton radiotherapy. The method was immunoSEQ multiplex PCR; TCRdb's version includes in-frame clones alone and lacks a portion of them. The table has 43,000 or so clones, over 75% seen once; the top ten hold roughly 2.3%. The specimen comprised peripheral blood, sampled from a patient treated with photon-based radiotherapy. All receptors come from a man aged 35 to 55 with gastric cancer.

This chain uses TRBV7-2 with TRBJ2-7; no definite D call. Germline V gene sequence: CDR1 SGHTA, CDR2 FQGNSA. The CDR3 sequence is 14 residues long. Trimming removed 0 bases from V and 0 bases from J, with 6 bases in between. The CDR3 DNA reads as TGTGCCAGCAGCTTAGCCTACGGCTCCTACGAGCAGTACTTC. It encodes CASSLAYGSYEQYF.

V and J are TRBV18 and TRBJ2-3; 8 bases are a match to TRBD2. This CDR3 region has 16 residues. V was clipped by 3 bases and J by 2 bases; unmatched bases: 7. The germline V gene encodes CDR1 KGHSH and CDR2 LQKENI. CDR3 protein: CASSPGGGPSTDTQYF. CDR3 bases: TGTGCCAGCTCACCGGGCGGGGGGCCGTCCACAGATACGCAGTATTTT.

This clone was counted a few times. The CDR3 DNA reads TGCGCCAGCAGCTCACAGGGAGGTTCAGAGACCCAGTACTTC. It codes for CASSSQGGSETQYF. The chain recombines TRBV5-1 with TRBJ2-5; D may correspond to TRBD1 or TRBD2 (6 bases each). The length of the CDR3 is 14 residues. Germline CDR1 is SGHRS and CDR2 is YFSETQ. Deletions cut 3 bases from V and 4 bases from J, with 13 bases between.